This TCR beta chain was found in a study of T-cell reconstitution after alpha-beta-depleted transplantation in children. Study-wide points: Several hundred graft clones that had expanded were reportedly the source of alpha-beta T cells about two months after transplant.

This clonotype was detected only a few times. What it binds is not known. Construction of the TCRbeta library involved unique molecular identifiers. MiXCR, applied by TCRdb to the PCR reads, yields one record per CDR3 protein. The sample includes fewer than 500,000 distinct CDR3 sequences, 43% of them seen just once. The CDR3 runs 16 residues. Germline V gene data show CDR1 as DFQATT and CDR2 as SNEGSKA (reference sequence). J gave up 2 bases and V 6 bases, and 13 bases lay outside the gene matches. The sequence came from a girl aged 2 to 9 with aplastic anemia, due to receive a stem cell transplant. The chain combines TRBV20-1 with TRBJ2-3; 8 nucleotides agree with TRBD2. The source material was PBMCs, sampled before TCRalphabeta/CD19-depleted stem cell transplant. The CDR3 nucleotides read TGCAGTGCGCCATCCTCCCTAGCGGGCCCCACAGATACGCAGTATTTT. Amino acid sequence: CSAPSSLAGPTDTQYF.